Included here is one T cell receptor (beta chain) sequence, with context. Its target is not known. Method: immunoSEQ multiplex PCR; TCRdb's copy keeps in-frame clones and lacks some. The data show 5,000 or so clones, with roughly 67% seen just once and roughly 43% held by the top ten. This entry belongs to a study of CD8 T cell repertoires and HIV-1 epitope variants. Overall study context: Separate wells received one of Twenty-five Gag or Nef variant peptides. Equal numbers of autologous T cell-negative cells presented antigen to enriched T cells. Findings and limits, study-wide: No clonotypes responded to the TAALDMSHF plasma variant; about five recognized KF9, one HW9. Eight or nine TCR beta clonotypes were antigen-specific, roughly 6 apparently recognizing autologous or escape variants.

V lost 6 bases to trimming and J lost 4 bases; unmatched junction nucleotides: 4. The CDR3 spans 12 residues. Germline assignment: CDR1 SQVTM and CDR2 ANQGSEA. V is TRBV29-1 and J is TRBJ2-5, with TRBD1 identical over 8 bases. The material sequenced was cultured CD8+ T cells derived from PBMCs. This clonotype was obtained from a male donor with HIV. The CDR3 DNA sequence: TGCAGCGTATACGGACAGGGAGAGACCCAGTACTTC. Amino acids: CSVYGQGETQYF.